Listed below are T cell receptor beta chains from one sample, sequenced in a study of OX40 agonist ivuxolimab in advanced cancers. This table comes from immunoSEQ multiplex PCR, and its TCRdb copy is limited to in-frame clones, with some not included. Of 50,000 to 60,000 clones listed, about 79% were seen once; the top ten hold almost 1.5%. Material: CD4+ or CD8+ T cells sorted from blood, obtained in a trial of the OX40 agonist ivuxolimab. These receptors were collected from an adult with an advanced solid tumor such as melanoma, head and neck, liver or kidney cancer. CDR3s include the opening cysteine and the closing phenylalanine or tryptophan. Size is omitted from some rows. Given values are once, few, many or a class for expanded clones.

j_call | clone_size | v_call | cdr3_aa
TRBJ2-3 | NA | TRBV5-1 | CASRLLAGTDTQYF
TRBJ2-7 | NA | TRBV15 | CATRKDRALPYEQYF
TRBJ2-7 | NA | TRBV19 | CASRSGIEAYEQYF
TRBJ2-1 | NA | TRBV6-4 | CASSDSTRTSGSNEQFF
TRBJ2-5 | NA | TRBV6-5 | CASSRDRGLGETQYF
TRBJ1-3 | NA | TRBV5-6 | CASSNGISGNTIYF
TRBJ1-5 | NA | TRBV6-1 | CASVHRDNQPQHF
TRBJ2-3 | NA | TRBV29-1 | CSVEQEGPTQYF
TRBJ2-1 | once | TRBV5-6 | CASSLVAGAREQFF
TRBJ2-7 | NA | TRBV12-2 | CASRLRWTSGKTYEQYF
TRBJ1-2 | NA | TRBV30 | CAWSAIPGRSIRYGYTF
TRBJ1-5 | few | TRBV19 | CASSTRGGGGNQPQHF
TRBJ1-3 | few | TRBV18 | CASSPRQGLGSGNTIYF
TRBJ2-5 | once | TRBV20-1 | CSARDNGPGYF
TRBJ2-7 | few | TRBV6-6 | CASRTRDRTYEQYF
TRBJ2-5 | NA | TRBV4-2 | CASTKEAAAETQYF
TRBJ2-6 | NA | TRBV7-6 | CASSYGTGLSGANVLTF
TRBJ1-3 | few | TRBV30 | CAWSVKGSGSGNTIYF
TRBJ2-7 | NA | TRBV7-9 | CASSLKHGQYF
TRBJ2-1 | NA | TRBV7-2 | CASRSMGAGGNEQFF
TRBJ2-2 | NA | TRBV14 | CASSLSGTGATGELFF
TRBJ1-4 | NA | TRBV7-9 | CASSKGSTNEKLFF
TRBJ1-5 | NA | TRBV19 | CASEAVRGGLSNQPQHF
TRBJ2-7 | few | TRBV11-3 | CASSRPGLFSYEQYF
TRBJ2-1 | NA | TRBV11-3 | CASSFSGTYNEQFF
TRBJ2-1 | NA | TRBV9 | CASSVATLRGDEQFF
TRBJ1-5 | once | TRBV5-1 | CASSVSGDLHQPQHF
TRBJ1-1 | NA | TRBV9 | CASSPRTVNTEAFF
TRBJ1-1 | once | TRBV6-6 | CASGTGSYTEAFF
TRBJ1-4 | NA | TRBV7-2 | CASRTTPGQVPTNEKLFF
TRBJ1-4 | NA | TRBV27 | CASSLNRGQREKLFF
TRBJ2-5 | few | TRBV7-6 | CASSLGAGGSETQYF
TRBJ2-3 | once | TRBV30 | CAWRLGATQYF
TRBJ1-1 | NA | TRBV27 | CASSPWTGGAEAFF
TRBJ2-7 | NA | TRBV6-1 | CAADISPYEQYF
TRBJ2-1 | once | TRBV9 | CASSVGGSRSYNEQFF
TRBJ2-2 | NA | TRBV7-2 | CASSLAGPPAGELFF
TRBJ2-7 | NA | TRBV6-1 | CASTPNPQGNHEQYF
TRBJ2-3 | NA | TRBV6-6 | CASSNSQGAPTDTQYF
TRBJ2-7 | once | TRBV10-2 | CATSRDRGYEQYF
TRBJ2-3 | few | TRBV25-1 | CASSEYMQRTQYF
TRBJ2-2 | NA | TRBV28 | CASIRTANTGELFF
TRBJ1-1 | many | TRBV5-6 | CASSVGVITEAFF
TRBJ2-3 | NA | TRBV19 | CASSTARLAGVLDTQYF
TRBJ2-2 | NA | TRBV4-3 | CASTPTLTGELFF
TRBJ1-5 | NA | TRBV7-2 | CASSFGQGGQPQHF
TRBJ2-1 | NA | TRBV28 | CASSPPLRTSTNEQFF
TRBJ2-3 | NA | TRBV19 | CASIGQGPVDTQYF